What follows describes a single T cell receptor (beta chain). Its antigen is not known. These data are taken from a study of T cell responses to AZD1222 COVID-19 vaccine. Study-wide results and caveats: Spike was spanned by vaccine-associated CD4 TCRs, which were dominant at 160-218 and 743-854.

V lost 0 bases and J lost 5; bases outside the gene matches: 12. The V gene's germline CDR1 is LGHNA and CDR2 YNFKEQ. The CDR3 consists of 18 residues. Assay used: immunoSEQ multiplex PCR; TCRdb lists only in-frame clones, some missing. The sample lists 110,000 to 150,000 clones, nearly 95% occurring once. The input for sequencing was peripheral blood, taken on day 0 of AZD1222 vaccination. The gene calls are TRBV4-2 and TRBJ2-3, with 9 nucleotides matching TRBD2. This receptor was obtained from an adult in good health. The CDR3 DNA reads TGTGCCAGCAGCCAAGATAGTGGCGGCGGGAGGGCCTTAGATACGCAGTATTTT. This encodes CASSQDSGGGRALDTQYF.